Sequencing of this T cell receptor beta chain was carried out in a study of T-cell memory formation after mild COVID-19. The trim removed 7 bases at V and 7 bases at J, leaving 14 bases unmatched. There are 16 residues in the CDR3. The germline V gene has CDR1 KGHDR and CDR2 SFDVKD. Constant-segment primers were used for 5'RACE, and the resulting TCR alpha and TCR beta cDNA libraries carried sample barcodes and UMIs. TCRdb ran MiXCR on the 5' RACE reads and lists one entry per CDR3 protein. The table includes 180,000 or so distinct CDR3 sequences, approximately 16% detected once. J is TRBJ2-2 and V is TRBV24-1; 7 nucleotides line up with TRBD2. The sequenced material came from PBMCs or a T cell subset sorted from them (not recorded which). This sequence was found in an adult woman who had mild COVID-19 (a few samples of this study predate the infection). Cell type and time point are not known. CDR3 in amino acids: CATSRTRGGSSGELFF. CDR3 DNA: TGTGCCACCAGCCGTACTAGGGGCGGGAGCAGCGGGGAGCTGTTTTTT.